This T cell receptor (beta chain) is from a study of CD8+ T cells in alopecia areata. About the research overall: Once tofacitinib had been taken for 6 to 18 months, 6 months off drug followed.

The V segment lost 3 bases and the J segment 5 bases; nucleotides outside the gene matches: 8. Germline values: CDR1 SGHTA, CDR2 FQGTGA. The CDR3 runs to 15 residues. Treatment described: oral pan-JAK inhibitor, 5-10 mg twice daily. Sequencing relied on a cDNA template that was reverse transcribed from extracted RNA. TCRdb's copy holds only in-frame clones and misses some; the assay was immunoSEQ multiplex PCR. The sample contains 150,000 or so clones, roughly 63% of which appear only once. The receptor's source is a human donor with alopecia areata. The sequenced sample was CD4+ T cells sorted from blood, obtained between weeks 55 and 65, from a patient treated with tofacitinib. The chain carries TRBV7-3 and TRBJ2-5; 8 nucleotides agree with TRBD1. CDR3: CASSLTGTGGETQYF. The CDR3 nucleotides read TGTGCCAGCAGCTTGACCGGGACAGGCGGGGAGACCCAGTACTTC.